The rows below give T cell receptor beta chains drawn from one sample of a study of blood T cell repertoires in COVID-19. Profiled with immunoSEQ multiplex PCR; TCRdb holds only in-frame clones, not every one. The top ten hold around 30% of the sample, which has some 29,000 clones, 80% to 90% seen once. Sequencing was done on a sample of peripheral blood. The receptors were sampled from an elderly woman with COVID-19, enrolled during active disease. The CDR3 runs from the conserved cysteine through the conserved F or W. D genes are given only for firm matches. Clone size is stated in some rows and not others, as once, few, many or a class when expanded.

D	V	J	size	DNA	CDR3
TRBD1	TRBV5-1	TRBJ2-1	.	TGCGCCAGCAGCCCTGGCCGGACAGGGCACAATGAGCAGTTCTTC	CASSPGRTGHNEQFF
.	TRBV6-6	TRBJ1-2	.	TGTGCCAGCATCGACCCGGGGGGAGGGGGCTATGGCTACACCTTC	CASIDPGGGGYGYTF
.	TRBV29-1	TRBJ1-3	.	TGCAGCGCTGACACGGGGTTCTCTGGAAACACCATATATTTT	CSADTGFSGNTIYF
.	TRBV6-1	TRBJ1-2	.	TGTGCCAGCAGTGAACGGGGAAATAACTATGGCTACACCTTC	CASSERGNNYGYTF
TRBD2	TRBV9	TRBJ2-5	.	TGTGCCAGCAGCCCGAGATCGACCCCCGGGGGGGCCATAGAGACCCAGTACTTC	CASSPRSTPGGAIETQYF
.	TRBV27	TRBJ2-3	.	TGTGCCAGCAGTTTATCTCAGAGGGATACGCAGTATTTT	CASSLSQRDTQYF
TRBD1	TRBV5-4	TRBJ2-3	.	TGTGCCAGCAGCACCGGACAGGGAATGGCTACGCAGTATTTT	CASSTGQGMATQYF
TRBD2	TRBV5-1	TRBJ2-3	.	TGCGCCAGCAGCCTTAGCGGGGCAAGCACAGATACGCAGTATTTT	CASSLSGASTDTQYF
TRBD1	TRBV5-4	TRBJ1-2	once	TGTGCCAGCAGCTTTCCCGGGACAGGCGTCAACTATGGCTACACCTTC	CASSFPGTGVNYGYTF
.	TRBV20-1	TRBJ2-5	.	TGCAGTGCTAGTTCCAGCGGACAAGAGACCCAGTACTTC	CSASSSGQETQYF
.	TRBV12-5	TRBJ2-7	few	TGTGCTAGTGGGGCGGGGTACGAGCAGTACTTC	CASGAGYEQYF
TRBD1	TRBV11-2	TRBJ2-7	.	TGTGCCAGCGGACCAGGGGGCCGACTCTACGAGCAGTACTTC	CASGPGGRLYEQYF
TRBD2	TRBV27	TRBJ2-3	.	TGTGCCAGCAGTTTACTAGGGACTAGCGTGGATACGCAGTATTTT	CASSLLGTSVDTQYF
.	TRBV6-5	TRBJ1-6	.	TGTGCCAGCAGTTACTCGACCGGGGGCTATAATTCACCCCTCCACTTT	CASSYSTGGYNSPLHF
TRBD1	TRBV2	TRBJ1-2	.	TGTGCCAGCAGTGAACTGCGACAGGGCTCCTATGGCTACACCTTC	CASSELRQGSYGYTF
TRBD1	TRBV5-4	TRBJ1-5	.	TGTGCCAGCAGTCTACAGGGGCCTGATCAGCCCCAGCATTTT	CASSLQGPDQPQHF
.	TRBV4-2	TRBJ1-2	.	TGTGCCAGCAGCCAAGACCCGGGGGACGTTATTGGCTACACCTTC	CASSQDPGDVIGYTF
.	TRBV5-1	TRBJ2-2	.	TGCGCCAGCAGCTTGGGGGGGCAGGACACCGGGGAGCTGTTTTTT	CASSLGGQDTGELFF
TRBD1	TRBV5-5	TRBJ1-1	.	TGTGCCAGCAGCCCGGACAGGACCAACACTGAAGCTTTCTTT	CASSPDRTNTEAFF
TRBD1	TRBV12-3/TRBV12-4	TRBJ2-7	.	TGTGCCAGCAGCTCGACAGGGGCCCACGAGCAGTACTTC	CASSSTGAHEQYF
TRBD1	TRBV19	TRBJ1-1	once	TGTGCCAGTAGTACGGACAGGGAACCTTTCTTT	CASSTDREPFF
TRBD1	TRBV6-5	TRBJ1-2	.	TGTGCCAGCAGTAGCAACGGACAGGGGAGTGGCTACACCTTC	CASSSNGQGSGYTF
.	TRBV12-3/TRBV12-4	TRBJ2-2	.	TGTGCCAGCAGTCACAGGAGCACCGGGGAGCTGTTTTTT	CASSHRSTGELFF
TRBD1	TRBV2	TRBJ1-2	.	TGTGCCAGCAGAAGACAGGGGGGTGGCTATGGCTACACCTTC	CASRRQGGGYGYTF
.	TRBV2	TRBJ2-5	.	TGTGCCAGCAGTGTAATGTTCCAAGAGACCCAGTACTTC	CASSVMFQETQYF
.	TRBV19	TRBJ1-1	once	TGTGCCAGTAGTATAGCTTCGGGGGATCGCACTGAAGCTTTCTTT	CASSIASGDRTEAFF
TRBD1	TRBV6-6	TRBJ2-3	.	TGTGCCAGCAGTCTCCGCCGGGGGAAGGACAGGGGAACAGATACGCAGTATTTT	CASSLRRGKDRGTDTQYF
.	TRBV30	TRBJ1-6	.	TGTGCCTGGAGTGTACAAGGCAGGGGATCCTATAATTCACCCCTCCACTTT	CAWSVQGRGSYNSPLHF
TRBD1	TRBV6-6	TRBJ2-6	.	TGTGCCAGCAGTGATACAGGGGCTGGGGCCAACGTCCTGACTTTC	CASSDTGAGANVLTF
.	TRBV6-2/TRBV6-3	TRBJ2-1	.	TGTGCCAGCAGTTCGGCGGGCCGGGGGTTTAGTGAGCAGTTCTTC	CASSSAGRGFSEQFF
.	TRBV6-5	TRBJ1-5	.	TGTGCCAGCAGTTACTCACAGGGAAGCCAGCCCCAGCATTTT	CASSYSQGSQPQHF
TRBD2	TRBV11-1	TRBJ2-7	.	TGTGCCAGCAGCCCCCGACTAGCGGGGGCCTACGAGCAGTACTTC	CASSPRLAGAYEQYF
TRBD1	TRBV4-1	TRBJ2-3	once	TGCGCCAGCAGCCAAGGTCAACAGGGGGGAGGAACAGATACGCAGTATTTT	CASSQGQQGGGTDTQYF
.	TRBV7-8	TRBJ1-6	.	TGTGCCAGCAGCTTATTACAGGGCGGTTCACCCCTCCACTTT	CASSLLQGGSPLHF
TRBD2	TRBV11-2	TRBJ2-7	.	TGTGCCAGCAGCCGGATGAGAGGGGCTAGCGGGGGGGCCGGGTACGAGCAGTACTTC	CASSRMRGASGGAGYEQYF
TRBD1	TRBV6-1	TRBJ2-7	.	TGTGCCAGCAGTGAAGCCCCCGGGACAGGGGCCTACGAGCAGTACTTC	CASSEAPGTGAYEQYF